This is a list of T cell receptor beta chains from one sample in a study of T cell repertoires in cytomegalovirus infection. TCRdb reprocessed the reads with MiXCR, giving one entry per CDR3 protein. The table has 650,000 to 850,000 distinct CDR3 sequences, about 27% seen once. These TCRs' antigens remain unknown. Sequenced here: cultured CD8+ T cells from PBMCs, sampled from culture after CMV antigen stimulation. These receptors all stem from a human donor in good health (CMV status not recorded). Some clones in this sample may be carry-over from other donors' samples. The conserved cysteine and the conserved F or W are not part of the CDR3 here.

cdr3_aa,j_call,v_call
ASSYETEAF,TRBJ1-1,TRBV7-2
ASSFPGDSYNEQF,TRBJ2-1,TRBV19
ASSYPTLVAQRETQY,TRBJ2-5,TRBV6-2/TRBV6-3
ASSFWTGQANEKLV,TRBJ1-4,TRBV12-3/TRBV12-4
ASSWSGGRVDTQY,TRBJ2-3,TRBV7-2
ASATGKMIQY,TRBJ2-5,TRBV7-8
ASSEWGQQETQY,TRBJ2-5,TRBV25-1
ASRQLAREGGEQY,TRBJ2-7,TRBV7-8
ASSPNNSPLH,TRBJ1-6,TRBV7-8
ASSLQGRNTGELF,TRBJ2-2,TRBV7-9
ASSQERARDSNQPQH,TRBJ1-5,TRBV4-3
ASAPTGSSTDTQY,TRBJ2-3,TRBV6-5
ASSQEQGTPNYGYT,TRBJ1-2,TRBV4-1
ASSAPGGTGREVGANVLT,TRBJ2-6,TRBV9
ASSQLGPGNTIY,TRBJ1-3,TRBV14
SVRGPGNEQF,TRBJ2-1,TRBV29-1
ASSLARTGITGELF,TRBJ2-2,TRBV7-8
ASSSPGRGSPLH,TRBJ1-6,TRBV27
ACALERGGPLGNIQY,TRBJ2-4,TRBV7-9
ASSYDRTYSTDTQY,TRBJ2-3,TRBV6-5
ASSLVGQASPYT,TRBJ1-2,TRBV7-2
ATETRTLLDTQY,TRBJ2-3,TRBV6-2/TRBV6-3
ASSLRDRVPAHYNEQF,TRBJ2-1,TRBV12-3/TRBV12-4
ASSFGRGLASTDTQY,TRBJ2-3,TRBV13
ASSSRQGYNEQF,TRBJ2-1,TRBV7-6
ASSLAPSSTEAF,TRBJ1-1,TRBV27
ANNLGTGTNEKLF,TRBJ1-4,TRBV7-2
ASSPSAGADFPGTDTQY,TRBJ2-3,TRBV12-3/TRBV12-4
ASSLPHASGGLSYNEQF,TRBJ2-1,TRBV7-9
SARATSGETYQETQY,TRBJ2-5,TRBV20-1
ASSFFPSESGGELF,TRBJ2-2,TRBV7-8
ASSIARRSYNEQF,TRBJ2-1,TRBV19
ASRGSGDSNQPQH,TRBJ1-5,TRBV2
ATLTGGYGYT,TRBJ1-2,TRBV2
ASSFNYADTQY,TRBJ2-3,TRBV12-3/TRBV12-4
ASSVVASGGAYNEQF,TRBJ2-1,TRBV9
ASSEWPGTEETQY,TRBJ2-5,TRBV6-1
ASSRLPGTGMGNYGYT,TRBJ1-2,TRBV7-9
ASREVGTGAEKLF,TRBJ1-4,TRBV5-8
SARGWDRLTPEAF,TRBJ1-1,TRBV20-1
ASSLKVVGGNTEAF,TRBJ1-1,TRBV12-3/TRBV12-4
ASNPLTGKGYNEQF,TRBJ2-1,TRBV7-9
ASSDSVLTDTQY,TRBJ2-3,TRBV6-4
ASGLTTGGEF,TRBJ2-1,TRBV12-5
ASSGTVGWGQPQH,TRBJ1-5,TRBV6-2/TRBV6-3
ASSTGQVYEQY,TRBJ2-7,TRBV27
ASSPLNRTANEQF,TRBJ2-1,TRBV7-9
ASSLGATGVNYEQY,TRBJ2-7,TRBV5-1
ASTYNPSIIRPSNYGYT,TRBJ1-2,TRBV7-2
ASSVAGVPSYEQY,TRBJ2-7,TRBV9
ASSLNGDYGYT,TRBJ1-2,TRBV7-3
ASSKRQSAYEQY,TRBJ2-7,TRBV9
ASSYSTGGVTEAF,TRBJ1-1,TRBV6-5
ASSTFLLDQGWDYGYT,TRBJ1-2,TRBV6-1
ASSLLGLLNEKLF,TRBJ1-4,TRBV27
ASSYSTLGKGRLETQY,TRBJ2-5,TRBV6-6
AGSPLRGASYNEQF,TRBJ2-1,TRBV7-2